This T cell receptor (beta chain) was captured by sequencing in a study of response to subunit inactivated influenza vaccine (dated by TCRdb to about 2018). Study-level background: Deep quantitative profiling of the T cell receptor repertoire was used in the study to follow responses to a trivalent subunit inactivated influenza vaccine. The paper's findings and limits, for the study overall: The authors proposed that each seasonal influenza vaccination may bring in only a limited number of new T cells.

Here V drops 4 bases and J drops 6 bases, and the junction holds 11 bases not matched to any gene. Reading from cysteine to phenylalanine, the CDR3 counts 16 amino acids. The only DNA kept is the CDR3, 48 bases in frame from the first base. CDR1 LGHDT and CDR2 YNNKEL are derived from the germline V gene (reference sequence). Library preparation was by RT-PCR. For sequencing, an Illumina HiSeq 2500 was employed. TCRdb redid the processing of the public reads, applying fastp at Q25 and MiXCR, and retained in-frame beta chains. Each CDR3 protein gets just one entry, which takes the most common genes and DNA from the rows behind it. The table for this sample lists about 520,000 distinct CDR3 sequences; less than 7.5% of them were counted only once. The top ten constitute under 15% of the sample. To note about this clonotype: The clone's antigen remains unknown. One base away there is no much larger clone; base qualities are not given.

The chain links TRBV3-1 with TRBJ2-1; TRBD2 agrees with 8 junctional bases. The sequencing used PBMCs from blood, collected around 2 years after vaccination. The source is a man between 50 and 69 years old who received an inactivated influenza vaccine. Donor details come from another sample of the same person, matched by shared clones. The CDR3 in this case is CASSRLQGTSRNEQFF. The DNA is TGTGCCAGCAGCCGGCTCCAGGGGACTAGTCGCAATGAGCAGTTCTTC.